This TCR beta chain appears in the sequencing data of a study of OX40 agonist ivuxolimab in advanced cancers. In the study overall: Patients in the trial were receiving intravenous ivuxolimab every 2 weeks, at doses of 0.01 to 10 mg/kg. Dose-escalation patients were diagnosed with hepatocellular carcinoma, melanoma, renal cell cancer or head and neck cancer. Study results and limitations: Averaged across samples, CD8+ T cells carried more expanded clones than CD4+ did.

Of note for this clone: The antigen is not known.

The protocol was immunoSEQ multiplex PCR, while the TCRdb copy is restricted to in-frame clones and leaves out a portion. Among 60,000 to 75,000 clones listed, approximately 88% were seen once. V lost 5 bases to trimming and J lost 2 bases, with 6 bases between them. The CDR3 has 12 residues. Germline V gene sequence: CDR1 LNHDA, CDR2 SQIVND (reference sequence). This specimen was CD4+ or CD8+ T cells sorted from blood, taken in a trial of the OX40 agonist ivuxolimab. The chain links TRBV19 to TRBJ1-2, with no clear D. The sequence derives from an adult with an advanced solid tumor such as melanoma, head and neck, liver or kidney cancer. CDR3 amino acids: CASSYQNYGYTF. CDR3 nucleotide sequence: TGTGCCAGTAGTTACCAAAACTATGGCTACACCTTC.